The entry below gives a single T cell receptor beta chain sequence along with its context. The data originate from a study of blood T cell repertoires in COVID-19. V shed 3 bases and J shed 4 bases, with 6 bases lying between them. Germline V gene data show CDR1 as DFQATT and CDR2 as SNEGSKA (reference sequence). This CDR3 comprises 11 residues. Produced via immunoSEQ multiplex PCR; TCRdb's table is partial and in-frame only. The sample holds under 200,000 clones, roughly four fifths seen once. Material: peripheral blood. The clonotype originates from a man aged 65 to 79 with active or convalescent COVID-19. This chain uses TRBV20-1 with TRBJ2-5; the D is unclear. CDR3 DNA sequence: TGCAGTGCTAGGGCCAGAGAGACCCAGTACTTC. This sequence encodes CSARARETQYF.